These T cell receptor beta chains were read from a single sample in a study of cytomegalovirus exposure and HLA in healthy donors. Profiling relied on immunoSEQ multiplex PCR, and the TCRdb table lists in-frame clones only, not all of them. The sample carries some 150,000 clones, 70% to 85% recorded once. The source material was PBMCs. All receptors derive from a man between 25 and 39 years old in good health and CMV-seropositive. The CDR3 runs from the conserved cysteine through the conserved F or W. Each record gives: D gene, clone size, V gene, CDR3 length, J gene, CDR3 DNA, CDR3 protein. D genes are given only for firm matches. The size field is filled for only some rows; it gives once, few, many or a size class.

.	few	TRBV11-2	15	TRBJ2-2	TGTGCCAGCAGCTTATCGCGGTTTTCGACCGGGGAGCTGTTTTTT	CASSLSRFSTGELFF
TRBD1	.	TRBV5-1	14	TRBJ2-7	TGCGCCAGCAGCCAGGGACAGGGGATCCACGAGCAGTACTTC	CASSQGQGIHEQYF
.	.	TRBV19	16	TRBJ1-3	TGTGCCAGTAGTTTCGGACAGACCTTCTCTGGAAACACCATATATTTT	CASSFGQTFSGNTIYF
TRBD2	.	TRBV25-1	14	TRBJ2-5	TGTGCCAGCGCGTCAGCGGGGGCCCGGGAGACCCAGTACTTC	CASASAGARETQYF
.	.	TRBV6-1	12	TRBJ2-7	TGTGCCAGCAGTCTTAATCCCTACGAGCAGTACTTC	CASSLNPYEQYF
.	.	TRBV7-8	18	TRBJ2-7	TGTGCCAGCAGCTTACCCCTCCGGTTCGGTAGCGGTGAAAGGGAGCAGTACTTC	CASSLPLRFGSGEREQYF
.	.	TRBV30	13	TRBJ2-2	TGTGCCTGGAATCCGGGACAAACCGGGGAGCTGTTTTTT	CAWNPGQTGELFF
.	few	TRBV28	12	TRBJ2-1	TGTGCCAGCAGTTTAGGAGCGAATGAGCAGTTCTTC	CASSLGANEQFF
TRBD1	once	TRBV29-1	13	TRBJ1-5	TGCAGCGCCTCCTGGGGGACAGATCAGCCCCAGCATTTT	CSASWGTDQPQHF
.	few	TRBV28	15	TRBJ1-5	TGTGCCAGCAGTTTCACTGGAGCTCGAAATCAGCCCCAGCATTTT	CASSFTGARNQPQHF
TRBD1	.	TRBV7-9	15	TRBJ1-1	TGTGCCAGCAGCGCCCCCGCAGGGGGTATTCCTGAAGCTTTCTTT	CASSAPAGGIPEAFF
.	.	TRBV6-6	15	TRBJ2-7	TGTGCCAGCAGTTACTCTTTTGGGCAGAACTACGAGCAGTACTTC	CASSYSFGQNYEQYF
TRBD2	few	TRBV6-1	16	TRBJ2-5	TGTGCCAGCAGTGTCAGGGTTGCCCTGGGAGGGGAGACCCAGTACTTC	CASSVRVALGGETQYF
TRBD2	.	TRBV5-4	15	TRBJ2-7	TGTGCCAGCAGCCAGGGACTAGCGGGGTACTACGGGCAGTACTTC	CASSQGLAGYYGQYF
TRBD2	.	TRBV6-6	15	TRBJ2-2	TGTGCCAGCAGCCAAGGAAGCGGGGCCACCGGGGAGCTGTTTTTT	CASSQGSGATGELFF
.	.	TRBV10-2	16	TRBJ2-1	TGCGCCAGCAGTGAGTTTCTTGGACTCTCATACAATGAGCAGTTCTTC	CASSEFLGLSYNEQFF
TRBD1	.	TRBV6-1	15	TRBJ1-3	TGTGCCAGCAGTGCGTGGACAGGGACTGGAAACACCATATATTTT	CASSAWTGTGNTIYF
.	.	TRBV5-4	16	TRBJ2-6	TGTGCCAGCAGCCCACCGGGACACTCGGGGGCCAACGTCCTGACTTTC	CASSPPGHSGANVLTF
.	.	TRBV6-4	15	TRBJ1-6	TGTGCCAGCAGTGAAGGCGGGTCGGGGAATTCACCCCTCCACTTT	CASSEGGSGNSPLHF
.	.	TRBV7-9	13	TRBJ1-2	TGTGCCAGCAGCCTGGTACAGGTTCATGGCTACACCTTC	CASSLVQVHGYTF